This entry lists 16 T cell receptor beta chains sequenced from one sample in a study of T cell responses to AZD1222 COVID-19 vaccine (dated by TCRdb to the early 2020s). What the time point label conveys for this sample: baseline before first vaccination. The library was made by the immunoSEQ multiplex PCR assay. Imported from immuneACCESS, the table was reduced by TCRdb to in-frame sequences with V and J called. These copies leave out some clones; in studies compared against another copy, an unresolved V gene accounts for under half, and the cause of the remainder is not known. The sample table holds about 120,000 clones, of which about 90% were seen once. The ten largest clonotypes hold 14% to 15% of the sample. The source material was peripheral blood, sampled on day 0 of AZD1222 vaccination. The source is an adult in good health.

The chain recombines TRBV5-1 with TRBJ2-1; D not certain. The CDR3 sequence is 14 residues long. Trimming took 2 bases from V and 6 from J, leaving 12 bases between them. Germline V CDR1 and CDR2: SGHRS, YFSETQ. This CDR3 reads CASSLNVEVNEQFF. CDR3 nucleotide sequence: TGCGCCAGCAGCTTAAACGTTGAGGTCAATGAGCAGTTCTTC.

This rearrangement joins TRBV28 to TRBJ2-7; 9 positions match TRBD2. The CDR3 sequence is 14 residues long. The ends lost 6 bases at V and 2 bases at J; junction bases unmatched: 5. Germline V gene data show CDR1 as MDHEN and CDR2 as SYDVKM. For the CDR3, the DNA is TGTGCCAGCAGCTGGACTAGCGCAACCTACGAGCAGTACTTC. Translation gives CASSWTSATYEQYF.

The CDR3 coding sequence is TGTGCCAGCGCAGGGTTTGGCTACACCTTC. Amino acid sequence: CASAGFGYTF. This chain joins TRBV12-3 or TRBV12-4 and TRBJ1-2, with a weak D call TRBD1 (5 bases). This CDR3 is 10 amino acids long. The V end lost 8 bases, the J end lost 7 bases, and 8 bases lay between the germline ends.

The rearrangement uses TRBV30 and TRBJ2-3, with TRBD2 as a possible D gene (5 bases). The CDR3 has 13 residues. Trimming pared 3 bases from V and 1 base from J, leaving 8 bases between. Per the germline V gene, CDR1 is GTSNPN and CDR2 is SVGIG (reference sequence). In DNA form, the CDR3 reads TGTGCCTGGAGCTCGGAGGGCACAGATACGCAGTATTTT. The encoded protein is CAWSSEGTDTQYF.

This clone has a single count. The rearrangement joins TRBV2 to TRBJ1-6; 7 nucleotides agree with TRBD1. This CDR3 spans 15 amino acids. After removal of 8 bases from V and 1 base from J, the junction contained 5 bases not matched to a gene. Per germline, CDR1 SNHLY and CDR2 FYNNEI. The CDR3 loop reads CASGGQESYNSPLHF. As DNA, the CDR3 is TGTGCCAGCGGAGGACAGGAATCCTATAATTCACCCCTCCACTTT. Combining the CDR3 with reference TRBV2 and TRBJ1-6 gives the whole variable domain EPEVTQTPSHQVTQMGQEVILRCVPISNHLYFYWYRQILGQKVEFLVSFYNNEISEKSEIFDDQFSVERPDGSNFTLKIRSTKLEDSAMYFCASGGQESYNSPLHFGNGTRLTVT.

This chain links TRBV7-8 with TRBJ2-2; possibly TRBD2 for D (5 bases). V lost 1 base and J 6 bases, leaving 18 bases between the germline ends. This CDR3 has 17 residues. Germline lookup yields CDR1 SGHVS and CDR2 FQNEAQ. The CDR3 DNA reads as TGTGCCAGCAGCTTAGTCCCACGGGAACGAGGTGCCGGGGAGCTGTTTTTT. Translated, it gives CASSLVPRERGAGELFF.

This chain joins TRBV29-1 and TRBJ1-4; TRBD1 is a possible D gene (6 bases). The CDR3 is 13 residues long. Germline CDR1 is SQVTM and CDR2 is ANQGSEA. Trimming stripped 6 bases from V and 8 bases from J, with 16 bases between. The CDR3 DNA reads TGCAGCGTCGCGGCAGGGGCGAGGGAAAAACTGTTTTTT. It is translated as CSVAAGAREKLFF.

The V gene is TRBV5-6, the J gene TRBJ1-5, with TRBD1 identical over 12 bases. The CDR3 runs 17 residues. CDR1 and CDR2 from the germline V gene are SGHDT and YYEEEE. The trim removed 0 bases at V and 2 bases at J, leaving 3 bases unmatched. The DNA of the CDR3 is TGTGCCAGCAGCTTGGGGGGACAGGGGGCTCGCAATCAGCCCCAGCATTTT. Protein: CASSLGGQGARNQPQHF.

The CDR3 spells CATSRPGGVSSTLAKNIQYF. CDR3 coding DNA: TGTGCCACCAGCAGACCAGGGGGCGTGAGCTCTACACTAGCCAAAAACATTCAGTACTTC. The chain couples TRBV15 to TRBJ2-4, with 8 bases lining up with TRBD1. V shed 2 bases and J 0 bases; nucleotides not matched to a gene: 15. CDR1 and CDR2 (germline): LNHNV, YYDKDF (reference sequence). This CDR3 contains 20 residues.

V usage is TRBV27 and J usage is TRBJ1-5, with a tentative D call TRBD1 (6 bases). The CDR3 loop spans 16 amino acids. V lost 3 bases to trimming and J lost 1 base, with 13 bases between them. The V gene's germline CDR1 is MNHEY and CDR2 SMNVEV (reference sequence). CDR3: CASSFLGAGSNQPQHF. The DNA of the CDR3 is TGTGCCAGCAGTTTCTTGGGGGCAGGGAGCAATCAGCCCCAGCATTTT.

This chain connects TRBV19 to TRBJ2-1, with 9 bases fitting TRBD1. This CDR3 has 15 amino acids. The V gene's germline CDR1 is LNHDA and CDR2 SQIVND (reference sequence). Trimming at V came to 3 bases and at J to 9 bases, leaving 9 bases not matched to a gene. The CDR3 here is CASSITGTGSSEQFF. CDR3 coding DNA: TGTGCCAGTAGTATTACCGGGACAGGGTCAAGTGAGCAGTTCTTC.

The chain couples TRBV11-3 to TRBJ1-1; D not certain. V was cut by 0 bases and J by 0 bases, with 5 bases left in between. The CDR3 is 14 amino acids. Germline CDR1 reads SGHNT; CDR2 reads YENEEA. The CDR3 sequence is CASSLDSLNTEAFF. DNA of the CDR3: TGTGCCAGCAGCTTAGACAGCTTGAACACTGAAGCTTTCTTT.

The gene calls are TRBV6-2 or TRBV6-3 and TRBJ1-1, with TRBD1 identical over 7 bases. The CDR3 totals 16 residues. Germline assignment: CDR1 MNHEY and CDR2 SVGEGT. With 4 bases clipped from V and 8 bases from J, the junction kept 16 bases outside the gene matches. CDR3 sequence: CASSLPTGPITKEAFF. CDR3 nucleotide sequence: TGTGCCAGCAGTTTGCCGACAGGGCCCATTACAAAGGAAGCTTTCTTT.

This chain connects TRBV6-1 to TRBJ2-7; D is uncertain. The CDR3 totals 13 residues. Germline CDR1 and CDR2: MNHNS and SASEGT. The ends were cut back, 3 bases at V and 7 bases at J, with 13 bases in the middle. CDR3 in amino acids: CASSELPDGEQYF. CDR3 coding DNA: TGTGCCAGCAGTGAGTTGCCTGACGGAGAGCAGTACTTC.

The V gene is TRBV7-9, the J gene TRBJ1-1; TRBD1 agrees at 9 bases. Germline values: CDR1 SEHNR, CDR2 FQNEAQ (reference sequence). This CDR3 comprises 15 residues. After removal of 5 bases from V and 3 bases from J, the junction contained 7 bases not matched to a gene. The CDR3 loop is CASSKLGQGDTEAFF. The DNA of the CDR3 is TGTGCCAGCAGCAAATTGGGACAGGGAGACACTGAAGCTTTCTTT.

The rearrangement uses TRBV6-5 and TRBJ1-3; the match to TRBD1 covers 8 bases. Germline CDR1 and CDR2: MNHEY and SVGAGI. The J segment lost 0 bases and the V segment lost 6 bases, leaving 4 bases of the junction unmatched. CDR3 length equals 15 residues. The DNA of the CDR3 is TGTGCCAGCAGCCCCGGGACAGGCTCTGGAAACACCATATATTTT. Translating gives CASSPGTGSGNTIYF.